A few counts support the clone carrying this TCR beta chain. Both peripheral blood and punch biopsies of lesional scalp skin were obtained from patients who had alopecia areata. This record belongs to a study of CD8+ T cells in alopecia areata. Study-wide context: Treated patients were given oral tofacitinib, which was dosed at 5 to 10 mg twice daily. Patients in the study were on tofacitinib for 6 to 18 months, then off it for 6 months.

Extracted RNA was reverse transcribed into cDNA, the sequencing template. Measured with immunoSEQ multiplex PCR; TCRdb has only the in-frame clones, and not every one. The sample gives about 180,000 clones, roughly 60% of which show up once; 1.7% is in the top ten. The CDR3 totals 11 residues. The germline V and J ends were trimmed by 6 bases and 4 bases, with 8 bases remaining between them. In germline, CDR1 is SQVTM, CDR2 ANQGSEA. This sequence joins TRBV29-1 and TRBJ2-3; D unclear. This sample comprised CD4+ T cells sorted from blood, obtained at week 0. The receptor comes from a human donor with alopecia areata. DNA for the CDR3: TGCAGCGTCGAAATTGCAGATACGCAGTATTTT. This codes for CSVEIADTQYF.